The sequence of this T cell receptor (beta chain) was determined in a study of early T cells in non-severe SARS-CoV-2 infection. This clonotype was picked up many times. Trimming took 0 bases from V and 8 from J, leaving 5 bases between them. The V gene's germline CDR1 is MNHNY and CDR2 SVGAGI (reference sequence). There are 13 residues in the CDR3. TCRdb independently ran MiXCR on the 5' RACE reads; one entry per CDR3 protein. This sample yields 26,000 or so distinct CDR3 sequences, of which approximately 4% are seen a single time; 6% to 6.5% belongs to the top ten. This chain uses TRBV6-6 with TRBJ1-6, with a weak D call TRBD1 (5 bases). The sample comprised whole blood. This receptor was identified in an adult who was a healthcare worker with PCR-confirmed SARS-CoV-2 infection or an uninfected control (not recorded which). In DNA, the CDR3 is TGTGCCAGCAGTTACTCGGGGGATTCACCCCTCCACTTT. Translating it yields CASSYSGDSPLHF.